Only a few counts were recorded for the clone carrying this T cell receptor beta chain. Antigen unknown. The entry originates in a study of beta chain features in type 1 diabetes. General study results and limits: Across all four CD4+ subsets, people with type 1 diabetes showed modestly shorter TCRB CDR3s. Highly expressing activated T cells could be over-counted with a cDNA template.

Expressed TCRB transcripts got sequenced, as all isolated RNA was reverse transcribed. Clones were read by immunoSEQ multiplex PCR, and TCRdb kept only the in-frame ones, dropping some. This sample carries around 140,000 clones, about an eighth of them seen once, and the ten largest clones take roughly 1.4%. This receptor was taken from a man aged 18 to 30 with type 1 diabetes. Source material: central memory CD4+ T cells from blood.

CDR3 DNA sequence: TGTGCCTGGACCCCGGGACACCTCCGCACAGATACGCAGTATTTT. Protein product: CAWTPGHLRTDTQYF. The V and J genes are TRBV30 and TRBJ2-3; D possibly corresponds to TRBD1 (6 bases). CDR3 length: 15 amino acids. Germline V gene sequence: CDR1 GTSNPN, CDR2 SVGIG (reference sequence). Trimming left V 4 bases short and J 1 base short, with 15 bases between.